Listed below are T cell receptor beta chains from one sample, sequenced in a study of cytomegalovirus exposure and HLA in healthy donors. TCRdb's table, derived via immunoSEQ multiplex PCR, lists solely in-frame clones and lacks some. Of roughly 71,000 clones in the sample, around 94% were seen once. The sample was PBMCs. The receptors derive from a woman aged 18-29 years in good health and CMV-seronegative. The CDR3 runs from the conserved cysteine through the conserved F or W. Fields, in order: J gene, D gene, V gene, clone size, CDR3 DNA, CDR3 protein. The D gene is left open where the match is weak. Clone size, where shown, is once, few, many, or a class for clones that have expanded.

>TRBJ1-4|TRBD1|TRBV19|NA
TGTGCCAGTAGTATGACAGGGATTGGTGAAAAACTGTTTTTT
CASSMTGIGEKLFF
>TRBJ2-7|TRBD1|TRBV2|NA
TGTGCCAGCAGAAATCCGGGACAGATCTACGAGCAGTACTTC
CASRNPGQIYEQYF
>TRBJ2-5|TRBD2|TRBV6-5|NA
TGTGCCAGCACCCCCGGGGGGGGCTATGGGACCCAGTACTTC
CASTPGGGYGTQYF
>TRBJ1-3|TRBD1|TRBV5-8|NA
TGTGCCAGCAGCTTCCTTCGGGGGACAGGGAGAGGAAACACCATATATTTT
CASSFLRGTGRGNTIYF
>TRBJ2-2|TRBD2|TRBV6-4|medium-sized
TGTGCCAGCAGTGAGGACGGGGGGTACACCGGGGAGCTGTTTTTT
CASSEDGGYTGELFF
>TRBJ2-5|NA|TRBV9|NA
TGTGCCAGCAGCGTAGCGGACTCCTCCCCCGGGGAGACCCAGTACTTC
CASSVADSSPGETQYF
>TRBJ2-3|TRBD1|TRBV19|NA
TGTGCCAGTAGTCGGAGACAGGGAACAGATACGCAGTATTTT
CASSRRQGTDTQYF
>TRBJ1-6|NA|TRBV9|once
TGTGCCAGCAGCGTAGGGGGAGGGGGTGCGCCTAATTCACCCCTCCACTTT
CASSVGGGGAPNSPLHF
>TRBJ2-7|NA|TRBV19|once
TGTGCCAGTAGTATGGACAGCTCCTACGAGCAGTACTTC
CASSMDSSYEQYF
>TRBJ1-4|TRBD1|TRBV28|NA
TGTGCCAGCAGTGGGACAGGGAGGTATTATGAAAAACTGTTTTTT
CASSGTGRYYEKLFF
>TRBJ2-7|NA|TRBV7-9|once
TGTGCCAGCAGCCCGGGGGACCCACCCTACGAGCAGTACTTC
CASSPGDPPYEQYF
>TRBJ2-3|NA|TRBV21-1|NA
TGTGCCAGCAGCAGACGGGACAGGGTCAACACAGATACGCAGTATTTT
CASSRRDRVNTDTQYF
>TRBJ1-5|TRBD1|TRBV7-2|medium-sized
TGTGCCAGCAGCTGGACAGGGGGCAGCAATCAGCCCCAGCATTTT
CASSWTGGSNQPQHF
>TRBJ2-1|TRBD2|TRBV5-4|NA
TGTGCCAGCTCCAAGCGGGGGGGTTACAATGAGCAGTTCTTC
CASSKRGGYNEQFF
>TRBJ2-7|TRBD1|TRBV2|once
TGTGCCAGCCGGGACAGCTTCTACGAGCAGTACTTC
CASRDSFYEQYF
>TRBJ2-1|TRBD2|TRBV9|once
TGTGCCAGCAGACCTAGCGGGGGGTCCCATGAGCAGTTCTTC
CASRPSGGSHEQFF
>TRBJ1-2|NA|TRBV29-1|NA
TGCAGCGTTTTTTCAGGGGATTTCGCCTTC
CSVFSGDFAF
>TRBJ1-4|TRBD1|TRBV7-2|NA
TGTGCCAGCAGCTTAGCGGGGACAGGGGGTGAAAAACTGTTTTTT
CASSLAGTGGEKLFF
>TRBJ2-1|TRBD1|TRBV19|NA
TGTGCCAGTAGTGCTACGGTGGGACAGGGTTATGATGAGCAGTTCTTC
CASSATVGQGYDEQFF
>TRBJ2-5|NA|TRBV5-1|NA
TGCGCCAGCAGCCATTGGGCCGAATTACAAGAGACCCAGTACTTC
CASSHWAELQETQYF
>TRBJ2-3|TRBD2|TRBV30|NA
TGTGCCTGGACCACTGGACTAGCGGGCACAGATACGCAGTATTTT
CAWTTGLAGTDTQYF
>TRBJ1-5|TRBD1|TRBV13|NA
TGTGCCAGCAGCTTAGACAGGGGTAGTAGGGTCAATCAGCCCCAGCATTTT
CASSLDRGSRVNQPQHF
>TRBJ1-4|TRBD1|TRBV19|NA
TGTGCCAGTAGTATAGGGTGGACAGGGACTGAAAAACTGTTTTTT
CASSIGWTGTEKLFF
>TRBJ1-2|TRBD1|TRBV18|once
TGTGCCAGCTCACCAAGGACAGGGCAGGACTATGGCTACACCTTC
CASSPRTGQDYGYTF
>TRBJ2-5|TRBD2|TRBV13|NA
TGTGCCAGCAAGCAGCGGGGGGATCAAGAGACCCAGTACTTC
CASKQRGDQETQYF
>TRBJ2-7|NA|TRBV14|NA
TGTGCCAGCAGCCAGGGTTGGCAGGGCCCCTACGAGCAGTACTTC
CASSQGWQGPYEQYF
>TRBJ2-7|NA|TRBV30|NA
TGTGCCTGGAGTGCCGGGTTCCATGGGGAGCAGTACTTC
CAWSAGFHGEQYF
>TRBJ2-5|NA|TRBV6-5|NA
TGTGCCAGCAGTCCCCTAGTGTTCCAAGAGACCCAGTACTTC
CASSPLVFQETQYF
>TRBJ2-2|TRBD1|TRBV7-2|NA
TGTGCCAGCAGCTTATGGGCAGGGGGCACCGGGGAGCTGTTTTTT
CASSLWAGGTGELFF
>TRBJ1-4|TRBD1|TRBV5-1|few
TGCGCCAGCAGCTCCGGACAGGGAAGAGAAAAACTGTTTTTT
CASSSGQGREKLFF
>TRBJ1-1|NA|TRBV7-9|NA
TGTGCCAGCAGCTTAGGTCCAGGGGAAGGTACTGAAGCTTTCTTT
CASSLGPGEGTEAFF
>TRBJ1-1|NA|TRBV4-1|NA
TGCGCCAGCAGCCCCAGATTGGGCGGGGACTTGAACACTGAAGCTTTCTTT
CASSPRLGGDLNTEAFF
>TRBJ1-6|NA|TRBV27|NA
TGTGCCAGCAGGATTAGCAATTCACCCCTCCACTTT
CASRISNSPLHF
>TRBJ1-2|NA|TRBV7-9|NA
TGTGCCAGCAGCTCCGAGGCGGCTAACTATGGCTACACCTTC
CASSSEAANYGYTF
>TRBJ1-5|NA|TRBV15|NA
TGTGCCACCAGCAGAGCCCCCCCGGGGCCCCAGCATTTT
CATSRAPPGPQHF
>TRBJ1-1|TRBD1|TRBV7-2|NA
TGTGCCAGCAGCCCCCGGACAGGGGCGAACACTGAAGCTTTCTTT
CASSPRTGANTEAFF
>TRBJ1-2|NA|TRBV6-5|NA
TGTGCCAGCAGCGGCGGGGTAGTTCATGGCTACACCTTC
CASSGGVVHGYTF
>TRBJ1-3|NA|TRBV27|NA
TGTGCCAGCAGTTCCGACAGGCCTTCAACTTCCCATTCTGGAAACACCATATATTTT
CASSSDRPSTSHSGNTIYF